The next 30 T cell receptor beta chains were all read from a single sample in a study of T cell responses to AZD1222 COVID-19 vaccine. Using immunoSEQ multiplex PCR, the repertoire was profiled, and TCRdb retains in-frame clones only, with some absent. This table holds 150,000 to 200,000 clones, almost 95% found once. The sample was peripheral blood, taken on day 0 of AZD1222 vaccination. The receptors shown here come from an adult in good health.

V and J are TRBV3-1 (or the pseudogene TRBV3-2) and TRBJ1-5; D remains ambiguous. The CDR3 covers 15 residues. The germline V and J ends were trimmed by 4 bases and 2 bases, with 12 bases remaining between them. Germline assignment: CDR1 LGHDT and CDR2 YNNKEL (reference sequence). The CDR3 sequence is CASSPLSGGNQPQHF. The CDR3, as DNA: TGTGCCAGCAGCCCTTTATCAGGAGGCAATCAGCCCCAGCATTTT.

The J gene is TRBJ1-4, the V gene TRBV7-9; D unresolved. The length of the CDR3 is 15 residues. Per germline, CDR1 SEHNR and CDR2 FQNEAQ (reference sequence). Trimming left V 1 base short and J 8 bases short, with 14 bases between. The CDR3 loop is CASSLEQPSGEKLFF. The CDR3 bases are TGTGCCAGCAGCTTAGAACAGCCCAGTGGAGAAAAACTGTTTTTT. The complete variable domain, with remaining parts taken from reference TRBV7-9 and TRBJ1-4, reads DTGVSQNPRHKITKRGQNVTFRCDPISEHNRLYWYRQTLGQGPEFLTYFQNEAQLEKSRLLSDRFSAERPKGSFSTLEIQRTEQGDSAMYLCASSLEQPSGEKLFFGSGTQLSVL.

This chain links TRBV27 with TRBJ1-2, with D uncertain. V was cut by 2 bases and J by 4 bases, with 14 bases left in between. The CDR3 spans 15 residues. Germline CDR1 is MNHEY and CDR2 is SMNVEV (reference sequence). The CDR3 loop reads CASSLTVGPLYGYTF. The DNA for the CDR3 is TGTGCCAGCAGTTTAACGGTGGGCCCTCTCTATGGCTACACCTTC.

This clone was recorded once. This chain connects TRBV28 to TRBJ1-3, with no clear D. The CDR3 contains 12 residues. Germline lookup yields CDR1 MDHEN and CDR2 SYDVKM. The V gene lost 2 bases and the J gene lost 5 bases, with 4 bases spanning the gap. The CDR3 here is CASSLDRNTIYF. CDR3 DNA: TGTGCCAGCAGTTTAGACCGAAACACCATATATTTT.

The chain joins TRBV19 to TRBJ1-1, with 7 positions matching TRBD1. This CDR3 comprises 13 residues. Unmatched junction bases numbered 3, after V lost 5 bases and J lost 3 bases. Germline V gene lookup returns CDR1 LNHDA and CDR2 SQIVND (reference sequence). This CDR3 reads CASSLTGDTEAFF. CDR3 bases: TGTGCCAGTAGTCTCACAGGGGACACTGAAGCTTTCTTT.

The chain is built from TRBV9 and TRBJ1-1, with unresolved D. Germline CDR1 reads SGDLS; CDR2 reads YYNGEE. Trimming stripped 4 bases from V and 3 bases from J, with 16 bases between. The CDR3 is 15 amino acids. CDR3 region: CASSLREGAYTEAFF. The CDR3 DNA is TGTGCCAGCAGCTTGAGGGAGGGAGCGTACACTGAAGCTTTCTTT.

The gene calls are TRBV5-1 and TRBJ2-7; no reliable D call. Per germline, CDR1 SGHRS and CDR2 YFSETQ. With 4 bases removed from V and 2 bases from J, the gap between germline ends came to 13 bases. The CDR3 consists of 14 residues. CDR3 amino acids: CASSGDRPPYEQYF. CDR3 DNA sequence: TGCGCCAGCAGCGGAGATAGGCCCCCCTACGAGCAGTACTTC.

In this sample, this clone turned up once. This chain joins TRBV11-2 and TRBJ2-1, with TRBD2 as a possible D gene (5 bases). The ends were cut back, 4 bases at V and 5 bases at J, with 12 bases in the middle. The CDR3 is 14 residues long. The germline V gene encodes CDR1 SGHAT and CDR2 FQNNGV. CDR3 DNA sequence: TGTGCCAGCAGCTCTTTCGGGGAAAACAATGAGCAGTTCTTC. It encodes CASSSFGENNEQFF. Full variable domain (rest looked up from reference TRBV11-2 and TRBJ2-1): EAGVAQSPRYKIIEKRQSVAFWCNPISGHATLYWYQQILGQGPKLLIQFQNNGVVDDSQLPKDRFSAERLKGVDSTLKIQPAKLEDSAVYLCASSSFGENNEQFFGPGTRLTVL.

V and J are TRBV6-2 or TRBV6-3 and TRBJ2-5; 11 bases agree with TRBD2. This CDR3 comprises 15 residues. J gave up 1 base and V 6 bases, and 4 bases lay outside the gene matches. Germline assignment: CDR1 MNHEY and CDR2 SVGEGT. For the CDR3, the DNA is TGTGCCAGCAGCCAGGGACTAGCGGTCCAAGAGACCCAGTACTTC. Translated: CASSQGLAVQETQYF.

CDR3 DNA sequence: TGCGCCAGCAGCCAAGATGGGACCAACTCCTACGAGCAGTACTTC. This codes for CASSQDGTNSYEQYF. The chain combines TRBV4-3 with TRBJ2-7, with D perhaps matching TRBD1 or TRBD2 (5 bases each). V dropped 0 bases and J dropped 0 bases, with 9 bases sitting between them. The length of the CDR3 is 15 residues. Germline CDR1 LGHNA, CDR2 YSLEER.

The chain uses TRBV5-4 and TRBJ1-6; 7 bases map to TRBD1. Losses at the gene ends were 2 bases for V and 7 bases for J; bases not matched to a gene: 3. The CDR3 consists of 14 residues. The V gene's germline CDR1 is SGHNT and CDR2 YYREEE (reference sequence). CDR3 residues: CASSFLQGNSPLHF. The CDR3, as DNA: TGTGCCAGCAGCTTCTTACAGGGGAATTCACCCCTCCACTTT. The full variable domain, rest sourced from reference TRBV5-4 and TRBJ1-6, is ETGVTQSPTHLIKTRGQQVTLRCSSQSGHNTVSWYQQALGQGPQFIFQYYREEENGRGNFPPRFSGLQFPNYSSELNVNALELDDSALYLCASSFLQGNSPLHFGNGTRLTVT.

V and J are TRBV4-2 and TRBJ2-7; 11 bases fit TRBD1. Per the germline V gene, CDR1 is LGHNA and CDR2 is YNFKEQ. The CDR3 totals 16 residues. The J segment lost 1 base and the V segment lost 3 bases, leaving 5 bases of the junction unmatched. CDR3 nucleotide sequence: TGTGCCAGCAGCCAGGGACAGGGGGTCGGATCCTACGAGCAGTACTTC. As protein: CASSQGQGVGSYEQYF.

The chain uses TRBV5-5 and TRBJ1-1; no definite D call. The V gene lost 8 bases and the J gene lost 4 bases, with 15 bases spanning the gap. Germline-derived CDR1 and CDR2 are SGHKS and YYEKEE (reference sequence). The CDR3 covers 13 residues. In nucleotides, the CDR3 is TGTGCCAGTAACGGCGGGCTGGGCACTGAAGCTTTCTTT. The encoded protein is CASNGGLGTEAFF.

CDR3 nucleotides: TGTGCCAGCAGCCCGGGGGTGGGACAGGGCACAGATACGCAGTATTTT. The encoded protein is CASSPGVGQGTDTQYF. The genes are TRBV11-2 and TRBJ2-3; 8 bases agree with TRBD1. The CDR3 sequence is 16 residues long. The trim removed 5 bases at V and 1 base at J, leaving 8 bases unmatched. CDR1 is SGHAT, CDR2 FQNNGV, per germline. The complete variable domain, with remaining parts taken from reference TRBV11-2 and TRBJ2-3, reads EAGVAQSPRYKIIEKRQSVAFWCNPISGHATLYWYQQILGQGPKLLIQFQNNGVVDDSQLPKDRFSAERLKGVDSTLKIQPAKLEDSAVYLCASSPGVGQGTDTQYFGPGTRLTVL.

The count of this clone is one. This CDR3 reads CASSSRRDTEAFF. The DNA of the CDR3 is TGTGCCAGCAGCTCCCGGAGGGACACTGAAGCTTTCTTT. The V call is TRBV12-3 or TRBV12-4, the J call TRBJ1-1; unclear D gene. Trimming left V 6 bases short and J 3 bases short, with 11 bases between. CDR3 length: 13 amino acids.

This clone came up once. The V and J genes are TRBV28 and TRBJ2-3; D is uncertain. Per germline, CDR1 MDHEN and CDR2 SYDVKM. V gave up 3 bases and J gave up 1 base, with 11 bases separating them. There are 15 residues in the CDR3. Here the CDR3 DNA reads TGTGCCAGCAGTTTCAGGACGAGACGCACAGATACGCAGTATTTT. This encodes CASSFRTRRTDTQYF. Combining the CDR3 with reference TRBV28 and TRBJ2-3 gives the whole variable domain DVKVTQSSRYLVKRTGEKVFLECVQDMDHENMFWYRQDPGLGLRLIYFSYDVKMKEKGDIPEGYSVSREKKERFSLILESASTNQTSMYLCASSFRTRRTDTQYFGPGTRLTVL.

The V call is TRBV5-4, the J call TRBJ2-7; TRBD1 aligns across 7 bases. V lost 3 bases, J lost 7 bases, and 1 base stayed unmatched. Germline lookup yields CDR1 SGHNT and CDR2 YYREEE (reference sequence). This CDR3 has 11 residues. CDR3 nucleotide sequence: TGTGCCAGCAGCTCACAGGGGGAGCAGTACTTC. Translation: CASSSQGEQYF.

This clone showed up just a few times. This chain's CDR3 is CASTPAYNSPLHF. DNA of the CDR3: TGTGCCAGCACCCCGGCCTATAATTCACCCCTCCACTTT. This chain joins TRBV11-2 and TRBJ1-6; no firm D call. The V and J ends lost 7 bases and 2 bases respectively, with 6 bases between them. The CDR3 has 13 amino acids. The germline CDR1 and CDR2 sequences are SGHAT and FQNNGV. Full variable domain (outside the CDR3, taken from reference TRBV11-2 and TRBJ1-6): EAGVAQSPRYKIIEKRQSVAFWCNPISGHATLYWYQQILGQGPKLLIQFQNNGVVDDSQLPKDRFSAERLKGVDSTLKIQPAKLEDSAVYLCASTPAYNSPLHFGNGTRLTVT.

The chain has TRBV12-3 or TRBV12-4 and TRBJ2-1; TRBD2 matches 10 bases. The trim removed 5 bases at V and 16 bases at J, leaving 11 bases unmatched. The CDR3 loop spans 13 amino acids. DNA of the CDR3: TGTGCCAGCAGTCCCCGGACTAGCGGAAGTCCCTTCTTC. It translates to CASSPRTSGSPFF.

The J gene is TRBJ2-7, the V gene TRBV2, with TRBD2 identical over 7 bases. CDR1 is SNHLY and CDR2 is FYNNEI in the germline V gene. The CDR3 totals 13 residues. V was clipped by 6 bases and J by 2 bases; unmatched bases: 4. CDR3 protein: CASRSGLPYEQYF. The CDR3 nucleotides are TGTGCCAGCAGGTCGGGACTACCCTACGAGCAGTACTTC.

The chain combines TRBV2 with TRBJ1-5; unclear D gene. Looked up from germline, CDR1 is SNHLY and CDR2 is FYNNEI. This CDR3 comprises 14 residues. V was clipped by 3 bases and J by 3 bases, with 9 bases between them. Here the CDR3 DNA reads TGTGCCAGCAGTGATTTCAGTTCCAATCAGCCCCAGCATTTT. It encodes CASSDFSSNQPQHF.

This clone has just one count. Here the CDR3 reads CAWSPLASSSYEQYF. In DNA, the CDR3 is TGTGCCTGGAGCCCACTAGCGAGCAGCTCCTACGAGCAGTACTTC. The chain has TRBV30 and TRBJ2-7; 7 nucleotides agree with TRBD2. The junction had 8 bases not matched to a gene; V was cut back by 3 bases and J by 0 bases. Germline loops: CDR1 GTSNPN, CDR2 SVGIG (reference sequence). CDR3 length: 15 residues.

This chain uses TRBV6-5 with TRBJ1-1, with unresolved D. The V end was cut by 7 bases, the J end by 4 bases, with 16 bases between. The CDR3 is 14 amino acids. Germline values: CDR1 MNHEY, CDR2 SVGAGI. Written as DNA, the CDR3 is TGTGCCAGCATTTTAGACCCTTGGGGCACTGAAGCTTTCTTT. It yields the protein CASILDPWGTEAFF.

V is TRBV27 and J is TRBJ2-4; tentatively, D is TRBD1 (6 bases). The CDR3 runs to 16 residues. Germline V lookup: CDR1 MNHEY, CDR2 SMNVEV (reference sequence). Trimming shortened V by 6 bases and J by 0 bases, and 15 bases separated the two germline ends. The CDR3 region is CASRAPGHLAKNIQYF. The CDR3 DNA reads TGTGCCAGCAGGGCCCCGGGACACCTAGCCAAAAACATTCAGTACTTC.

The DNA of the CDR3 is TGTGCCTGGAGTCGAGGACAGGACACAGATACGCAGTATTTT. Translating it yields CAWSRGQDTDTQYF. The chain recombines TRBV30 with TRBJ2-3; 7 bases match TRBD1. The CDR3 sequence is 14 residues long. The ends lost 2 bases at V and 2 bases at J; junction bases unmatched: 4. Germline values: CDR1 GTSNPN, CDR2 SVGIG (reference sequence).

The CDR3 DNA reads as TGTGCCACCAGCAGAGCTGGTAACTATGGCTACACCTTC. It translates to CATSRAGNYGYTF. The rearrangement uses TRBV15 and TRBJ1-2; D uncertain. There are 13 residues in the CDR3. Germline loops: CDR1 LNHNV, CDR2 YYDKDF (reference sequence). Trimming removed 1 base from V and 1 base from J, with 4 bases in between.

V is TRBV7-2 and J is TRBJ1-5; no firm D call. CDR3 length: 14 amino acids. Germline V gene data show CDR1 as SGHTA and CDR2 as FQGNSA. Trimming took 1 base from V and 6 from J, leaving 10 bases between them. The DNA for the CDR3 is TGTGCCAGCAGCTTAGACCCTTCATTTCAGCCCCAGCATTTT. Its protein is CASSLDPSFQPQHF.

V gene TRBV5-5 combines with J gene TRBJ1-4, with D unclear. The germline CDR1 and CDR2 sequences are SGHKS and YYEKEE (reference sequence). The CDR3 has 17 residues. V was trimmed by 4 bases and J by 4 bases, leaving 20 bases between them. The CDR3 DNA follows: TGTGCCAGCAGCGCGGAAAGTGGGTGGTCGGGTAATGAAAAACTGTTTTTT. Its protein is CASSAESGWSGNEKLFF.

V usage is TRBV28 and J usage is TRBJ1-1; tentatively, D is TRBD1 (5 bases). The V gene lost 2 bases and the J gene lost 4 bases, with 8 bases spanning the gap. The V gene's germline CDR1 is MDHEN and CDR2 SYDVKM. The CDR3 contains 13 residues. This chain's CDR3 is CASSLQGPTEAFF. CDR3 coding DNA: TGTGCCAGCAGTTTACAGGGACCCACTGAAGCTTTCTTT.

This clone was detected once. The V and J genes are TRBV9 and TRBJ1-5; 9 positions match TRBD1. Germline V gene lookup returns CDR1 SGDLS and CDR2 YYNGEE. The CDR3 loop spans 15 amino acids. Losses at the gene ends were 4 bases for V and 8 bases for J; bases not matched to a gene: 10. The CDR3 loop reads CASSLGTGPFEPQHF. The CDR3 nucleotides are TGTGCCAGCAGCCTCGGGACAGGGCCGTTTGAGCCCCAGCATTTT.